Following are 14 T cell receptor beta chains from one sample sequenced in a study of T cells in Graves' hyperthyroidism and ophthalmopathy. RNA transcripts served as the template for amplifying TCR beta CDR3 regions. HTBI primers were the set used in a first-round RT-PCR of the TCR CDR3. TCRdb processed the multiplex PCR reads anew with MiXCR; each CDR3 protein has one entry. The table includes 550,000 to 700,000 distinct CDR3 sequences, 35% to 55% detected once. Sequenced sample: peripheral blood or thyroid tissue (not recorded which). The receptors originated from an adult woman with Graves' disease, either hyperthyroidism or ophthalmopathy (not recorded which).

The chain combines TRBV7-9 with TRBJ2-1, with 9 bases aligning to TRBD2. The CDR3 runs to 17 residues. The germline CDR1 and CDR2 sequences are SEHNR and FQNEAQ (reference sequence). V shed 3 bases, J shed 6 bases, and the junction held 12 bases outside the gene matches. The CDR3 DNA reads as TGTGCCAGCAGCTTCGCGCTAGCGGGAAGGCGTGTCAATGAGCAGTTCTTC. Residues: CASSFALAGRRVNEQFF.

This clonotype was recorded at least ten times. As DNA, the CDR3 is TGTGCCAGCAGCTCCCCCGGTGGGGGGGGGGTCTACGAGCAGTACTTC. Protein: CASSSPGGGGVYEQYF. The J gene is TRBJ2-7, the V gene TRBV7-8; 7 nucleotides line up with TRBD2. Germline-derived CDR1 and CDR2 are SGHVS and FQNEAQ. V lost 4 bases and J lost 3; bases outside the gene matches: 12. There are 16 residues in the CDR3. Drawing the rest from reference TRBV7-8 and TRBJ2-7, the complete variable domain is GAGVSQSPRYKVAKRGQDVALRCDPISGHVSLFWYQQALGQGPEFLTYFQNEAQLDKSGLPSDRFFAERPEGSVSTLKIQRTQQEDSAVYLCASSSPGGGGVYEQYFGPGTRLTVT.

The chain couples TRBV10-3 to TRBJ2-7, with D perhaps matching TRBD2 (5 bases). The CDR3 totals 10 residues. The V and J ends lost 11 bases and 6 bases respectively, with 11 bases between them. Germline values: CDR1 ENHRY, CDR2 SYGVKD. The CDR3 coding sequence is TGTGCCGTCCGGGATGGCGAGCAGTACTTC. It specifies CAVRDGEQYF.

Points on this clonotype: This could be a read error, since a much larger clone is one nucleotide away. The chain joins TRBV6-6 to TRBJ2-2; a weak D match, TRBD1 (6 bases). CDR3 size: 15 residues. Germline lookup yields CDR1 MNHNY and CDR2 SVGAGI (reference sequence). DNA of the CDR3: TGTGCCAGCAGGGGGCCGTTAAACAGGGCCGGGGAGCTGTTATTT. The encoded protein is CASRGPLNRAGELLF.

The chain couples TRBV2 to TRBJ1-1; D remains unclear. The V gene's germline CDR1 is SNHLY and CDR2 FYNNEI. V was cut by 4 bases and J by 1 base, with 10 bases left in between. The CDR3 runs 14 residues. The CDR3 sequence is CASSARAQNTEAFF. Here the CDR3 DNA reads TGTGCCAGCAGTGCCCGGGCCCAGAACACTGAAGCTTTCTTT.

The chain uses TRBV20-1 and TRBJ1-5; TRBD1 aligns across 8 bases. This CDR3 has 16 residues. Germline V CDR1 and CDR2: DFQATT, SNEGSKA (reference sequence). With V trimmed by 0 bases and J by 9 bases, 13 bases remained unmatched. CDR3 DNA sequence: TGCAGTGCTAGAGATCTCAGGGAGGGACAGGATCCGCCCCAGCATTTT. Translating it yields CSARDLREGQDPPQHF.

The table lists this clonotype with a few counts. The chain recombines TRBV15 with TRBJ2-7; D is ambiguous. CDR1 is LNHNV and CDR2 is YYDKDF in the germline V gene (reference sequence). V gave up 2 bases and J gave up 6 bases, with 14 bases separating them. There are 14 residues in the CDR3. CDR3 amino acids: CATSRTLDGIEQYF. DNA of the CDR3: TGTGCCACCAGCAGAACTCTGGACGGCATCGAGCAGTACTTC. The full variable domain, its missing parts supplied by reference TRBV15 and TRBJ2-7, is DAMVIQNPRYQVTQFGKPVTLSCSQTLNHNVMYWYQQKSSQAPKLLFHYYDKDFNNEADTPDNFQSRRPNTSFCFLDIRSPGLGDTAMYLCATSRTLDGIEQYFGPGTRLTVT.

In nucleotides, the CDR3 is TGTGCCAGTAGACCTGGACAGGCCGATAATTCACCCCTCCACTTT. Translating it yields CASRPGQADNSPLHF. The chain is built from TRBV19 and TRBJ1-6; 7 positions agree with TRBD1. The V segment lost 6 bases and the J segment 5 bases; nucleotides outside the gene matches: 7. The CDR3 spans 15 residues. Germline V lookup: CDR1 LNHDA, CDR2 SQIVND (reference sequence).

The rearrangement uses TRBV2 and TRBJ1-1; TRBD1 is a possible D gene (6 bases). The germline gives CDR1 SNHLY, CDR2 FYNNEI. V lost 2 bases to trimming and J lost 1 base, with 11 bases between them. CDR3 length: 15 residues. The DNA for the CDR3 is TGTGCCAGCAGTGAATATACGACAGGGAACACTGAAGCTTTCTTT. Protein: CASSEYTTGNTEAFF.

This sequence joins TRBV10-3 and TRBJ1-5; D remains unclear. The CDR3 loop spans 14 amino acids. From germline, CDR1 is ENHRY and CDR2 SYGVKD. The CDR3 spells CARDGFGGNQPQHF. CDR3 nucleotides: TGTGCTAGAGACGGATTTGGTGGCAATCAGCCCCAGCATTTT.

This clonotype was counted at least ten times. V and J are TRBV7-9 and TRBJ1-1, with 7 bases fitting TRBD1. Looked up from germline, CDR1 is SEHNR and CDR2 is FQNEAQ (reference sequence). This CDR3 region has 14 residues. V gave up 6 bases and J gave up 1 base; unmatched junction bases: 5. This CDR3 reads CASRGGQRNTEAFF. CDR3 in DNA: TGTGCCAGCAGGGGGGGACAGCGGAACACTGAAGCTTTCTTT.

There are many counts of this clonotype. The chain is built from TRBV12-3 or TRBV12-4 and TRBJ1-3; no clear D. Trimming took off 10 bases at V and 10 bases at J, with 23 bases between the two ends. CDR3 length equals 14 residues. The CDR3 nucleotides are TGTGCCACCACCCCCCAATGGCTGACTAGTACCATATATTTT. Residues: CATTPQWLTSTIYF.

This clonotype was found once. This chain joins TRBV2 and TRBJ2-1; TRBD1 matches at 8 bases. The junction had 8 bases not matched to a gene; V was cut back by 5 bases and J by 5 bases. Germline CDR1 SNHLY, CDR2 FYNNEI. The CDR3 is made up of 15 amino acids. The CDR3 loop is CASSKDRAYDNEQFF. DNA for the CDR3: TGTGCCAGCAGTAAGGACAGGGCGTACGACAATGAGCAGTTCTTC.

The CDR3 DNA follows: TGTGCCTCAGGGACAGGGGGTAGATTAGGAGAGACCCAGTACTTC. Encoded protein: CASGTGGRLGETQYF. The J gene is TRBJ2-5, the V gene TRBV25-1; 11 nucleotides align to TRBD1. Germline CDR1 is MGHDK and CDR2 is SYGVNS. The CDR3 has 15 amino acids. With 11 bases clipped from V and 4 bases from J, the junction kept 12 bases outside the gene matches.